Given below is one T cell receptor beta chain in context. Which antigen it targets is not known. No much larger clone is present one base from it, and per-base qualities are unavailable. The CDR1 and CDR2 encoded by the germline V gene are SQVTM and ANQGSEA. From the cysteine up to the phenylalanine, the CDR3 has a length of 12 residues. The read is trimmed to its CDR3 DNA, 36 bases read in frame from base 1. Between the V and J ends, shortened by 1 base and 8 bases respectively, the junction contains 9 bases. This specimen belongs to a study of cytomegalovirus exposure and HLA in healthy donors (dated by TCRdb to the late 2010s). Notes on the research overall: An earlier analysis of fewer than 750 of the donors reported 250 to 350 Gb of sequence data and roughly 120 million unique TCR beta sequences obtained from around 170 million T cells. HLA typing covered class I and class II loci at four-digit resolution. The study was designed to test whether signatures of past pathogen exposure could be identified by cataloging public T cell receptors. Among 398 genotyped donors of the cohort, an average of approximately 200,000 unique TCR beta nucleotide sequences was sequenced per donor, of which about 18% were non-productive. Typing coverage differed by locus: A, B, C, DRB1 and DQB1 were typed in about 620-630 donors, DQA1 in approximately 520, DPA1 in 600 to 610, and DPB1 in 450 to 480. Roughly 5 DR-DQ haplotypes were handled as single units for association and clustering, since linkage in the cohort was strong. Rather than drawing on any new phenotypic data, the later analysis identified candidate immune exposures from TCR beta sequences and the way those sequences occurred across donors. Donor age, sex, ethnicity and CMV serostatus were collected together with the repertoire data. An earlier analysis of some 500 of the donors applied high-throughput TCR beta sequencing to assess whether each TCR beta V gene segment acted as functional or pseudogenic. The T cell repertoires of 700 or so subjects were profiled by immunosequencing and related to cytomegalovirus serostatus. Of the approximately 400 genotyped donors, about 80% fell in the genetic ancestry cluster associated with self-reported Caucasian donors. An early release covering approximately 600 HLA-typed donors comprised approximately 300 gigabases of sequencing data and roughly 86 million unique TCR sequences. A later genetic analysis took genome-wide SNP genotypes for about three fifths of the 666 donors and used that subset as a discovery cohort. To predict cytomegalovirus infection status, the study brought together high-throughput TCR immunosequencing, statistical association of individual TCRs with disease status, and machine learning. Along with the approximately 650-subject first cohort, a separate validation cohort of about 110 different subjects was used. All discovery cohort repertoires had been generated on a single sequencing platform. A later analysis re-examined previously published TCR beta repertoires from about 670 donors and added high-resolution HLA genotyping to investigate patterns of TCR occurrence.

Receptor amplification or capture employed the immunoSEQ multiplex PCR assay. A mixture of 60 forward primers for TCR Vbeta segments and 13 reverse primers for TCR Jbeta segments was used in the multiplex PCR. A multiplex PCR assay on genomic DNA amplified the CDR3 region of rearranged TCR beta genes. The Illumina HiSeq System was used to sequence the amplified TCR beta libraries as 87-base-pair reads. On the study's bioinformatics: A later analysis counted approximately 84 million unique TCR beta chains across the 550 to 800 repertoires, and 10 million to 12 million of these chains were shared by at least two donors. To remove PCR and sequencing errors, raw reads were error-corrected and collapsed into unique sequences using a nearest-neighbor algorithm that merged closely related sequences. Alignment of CDR3 sequences to IMGT reference sequences was used to assign V, D and J gene segments. For a sequence to be retained, a match of at least six nucleotides was required to both a V gene segment and a J gene segment. Rearrangements were classified as productive when the CDR3 lacked stop codons and remained in frame with V and J, and all other rearrangements were classified as non-productive. CDR3 was defined by IMGT convention, running from the second conserved V-encoded cysteine to the conserved J-encoded phenylalanine. Sequences without an unambiguous match to a single V gene segment were excluded from the earlier analysis of 587 of the donors. An earlier analysis of 450 to 650 of the donors called V segments functional above 56.7% productive rearrangements and segregating when the between-donor standard deviation exceeded 5%. To diagnose cytomegalovirus status from the catalog of TCR beta chain sequences, a statistical classification framework was built. A later analysis assigned V and J genes by comparing TCR nucleotide sequences with IMGT/GENE-DB human TR gene sequences. In a later analysis, CDR3 sequences and most-parsimonious VDJ recombination scenarios were assigned using the TCRdist pipeline. In a later analysis, each TCR beta chain was defined by its CDR3 amino acid sequence together with its V-gene family, and reads without a unique V-gene family were excluded. A later analysis removed 500 to 650 highly shared, low-generation-probability nucleotide sequences to deal with suspected cross-contamination and a sequencing artifact. In a later analysis, a clonal expansion index for each public chain was calculated from normalized within-repertoire ranks of inferred template counts. In a later analysis, generation probabilities were computed using a VDJ recombination model fitted to out-of-frame rearrangements, and the results were checked against IGoR. A later analysis scored TCR-TCR, TCR-HLA and TCR-CMV co-occurrence with hypergeometric tests, applying a repertoire-size bias correction to TCR pairs. To estimate false discovery rates, a later analysis permuted the HLA or CMV assignments 20 times. A later analysis grouped co-occurring TCRs with DBSCAN, adding TCRdist sequence similarity when clustering within HLA-allele-positive subsets. Repertoires with fewer than 30,000 or more than 120,000 public chains, plus five repertoires with anomalous nucleotide sharing, were excluded from co-occurrence clustering. The table comes from immuneACCESS by way of TCRdb, which keeps in-frame sequences with V and J called. Part of the clones is missing from these tables; in studies checked, under half for an unresolved V gene and the rest for unknown reasons. D and trimming were read from the DNA, whereas the V and J calls and clone size are those reported in that table. A total of 130,000 to 150,000 clones appear in this sample, roughly 80% of them only once. Clones ranked in the top ten supply roughly 2.9% of the sample.

The cohort consisted of 666 healthy bone marrow donors. Cohort members were all nominally healthy when sampled, although unrecorded immune exposures were likely present. The donor was CMV seronegative and belonged to the group of 352 seronegative cohort members. A peripheral blood sample was provided by each donor, and peripheral blood mononuclear cells were used for TCR beta sequencing. Genomic DNA extraction from the blood cell samples was performed with the Qiagen DNeasy Blood Extraction Kit. The research as a whole found: Linkage disequilibrium might explain the correlated functional status among segregating V segments, but an unknown experimental factor could not be excluded. The classifier was reported to diagnose cytomegalovirus status with high specificity and sensitivity in both the original cohort and the validation cohort. Compared with equally common non-associated chains, HLA-associated TCR beta chains in a later analysis were more clonally expanded and had lower generation probabilities. In vitro tests confirmed that a few of the cytomegalovirus-associated TCR beta chains recognize cytomegalovirus antigens. It was suggested by the authors that the approach could potentially be generalized to other disease states and immunological phenotypes. Some IMGT-functional V segments, including TRBV6-2 and TRBV6-3, could not be distinguished by the 87-base-pair reads and were therefore excluded. A later analysis found that most CMV-associated TCR beta chains appeared HLA-restricted, with HLA associations seemingly driven largely by CMV exposure. Because counts were too low, some 17 rarely observed V segments, including chromosome 9 orphons, were excluded from the earlier analysis of about 500 of the donors. A further reported finding was that TCR beta sequences accurately predicted the HLA-A and HLA-B alleles for most subjects in the first cohort. Because some donors lacked HLA typing at each locus, the association tests relied only on the typed subset. A later analysis found that TCR association rates varied across HLA loci, with DRB1 alleles showing the most associated TCRs and HLA-C alleles the fewest. A later analysis associated about 17,000 TCR beta sequences with specific HLA alleles at a false discovery rate of 0.05. The study gave a list of some 150 TCR beta chains associated with cytomegalovirus. When HLA alleles, especially DR and DQ, strongly co-occurred, TCR associations were difficult to assign to individual alleles. Immune exposure information for the cohort was limited to CMV serostatus. Presence/absence analyses assumed roughly uniform sequencing depth across donors, an assumption that may not hold. A cluster of highly shared sequence variants was judged likely to represent a technical artifact of the sequencing pipeline. An association between a missense DCLRE1C variant and V-gene and J-gene trimming of TCR beta chains was found in a later genetic analysis and replicated in an independent cohort. A later genetic analysis reported fewer N-insertions in productive TCRs among donors in an Asian-associated ancestry cluster than the approximately 670-donor mean. Only TCR beta chains were sequenced in this cohort, and the absence of alpha or paired-chain data limited detectable features. While some public TCRs were present in many individuals, most TCR sequences turned up only very rarely across donors. Broadly in line with IMGT annotations, most TCR beta V segments showed up in productive rearrangements about 90% or about 30% of the time in an earlier analysis of 450 to 600 of the donors. Several of the top co-occurrence clusters appeared to be linked to parvovirus B19, influenza, CMV and Epstein-Barr virus, according to a later analysis.

Sequenced: PBMCs. This clonotype originated in a young woman in good health and CMV-seronegative. The chain was built from TRBV29-1 and TRBJ2-1, and possibly TRBD1, on 5 matching bases. In nucleotide form, the sequence is TGCAGCGTTGAAGGAAAAGGGGATGAGCAGTTCTTC. It codes for CSVEGKGDEQFF.